This T cell receptor beta chain was profiled in a study of CD8 T cells in ankylosing spondylitis. Using its own MiXCR run on the 5' RACE reads, TCRdb lists one record per CDR3 protein. Among 250,000 to 400,000 distinct CDR3 sequences, 11% were seen once, and the ten largest hold 9.1%. The sample holds many counts of this clonotype. The sample consisted of blood, either unsorted or a sorted T cell fraction (not recorded which). This sequence was found in a female donor with ankylosing spondylitis or in good health (not recorded which).

The CDR3 DNA reads TGTGCCATCAGCCACGACAGGGAGGCTAACTATGGCTACACCTTC. This codes for CAISHDREANYGYTF. The V and J genes are TRBV10-3 and TRBJ1-2; TRBD1 agrees at 7 bases. CDR1 is ENHRY and CDR2 is SYGVKD in the germline V gene. The CDR3 spans 15 residues. The J segment lost 0 bases and the V segment lost 6 bases, leaving 7 bases of the junction unmatched.